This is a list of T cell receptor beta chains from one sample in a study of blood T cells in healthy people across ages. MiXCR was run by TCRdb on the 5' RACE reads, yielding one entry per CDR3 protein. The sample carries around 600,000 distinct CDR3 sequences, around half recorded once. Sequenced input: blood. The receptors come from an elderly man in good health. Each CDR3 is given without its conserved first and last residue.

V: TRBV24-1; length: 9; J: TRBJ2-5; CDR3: ATSDLKEQY
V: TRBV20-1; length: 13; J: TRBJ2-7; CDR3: SARTPGTSPYEQY
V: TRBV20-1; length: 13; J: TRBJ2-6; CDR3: SARDRDSGANVLT
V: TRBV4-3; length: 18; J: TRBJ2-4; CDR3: ASSQDSRSGTGLAKNIQY
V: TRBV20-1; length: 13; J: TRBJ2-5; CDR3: SARDIGASGMEQY
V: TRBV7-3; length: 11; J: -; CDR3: ASSCVPQETQY
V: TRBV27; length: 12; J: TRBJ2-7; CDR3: ASSLSFSPYEQY
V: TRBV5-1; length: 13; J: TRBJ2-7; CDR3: ASSLAGLAGDEQY
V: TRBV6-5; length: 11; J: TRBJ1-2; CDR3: ASSYGGEGGYT
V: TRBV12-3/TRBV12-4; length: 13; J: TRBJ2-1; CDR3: AGSSHSDSYNEQF
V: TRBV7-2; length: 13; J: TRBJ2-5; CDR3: ASSPAGLGQETQY
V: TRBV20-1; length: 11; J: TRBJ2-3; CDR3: NARLVAGDTQY
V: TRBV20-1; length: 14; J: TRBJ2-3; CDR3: SGSGGRAGYTDTQY
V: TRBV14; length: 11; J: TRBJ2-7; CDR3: ASSQPSVYEQY
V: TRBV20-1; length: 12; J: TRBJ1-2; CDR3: SATGTGVFYGYT
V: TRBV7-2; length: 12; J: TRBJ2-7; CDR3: ASSLVQTTYEQY
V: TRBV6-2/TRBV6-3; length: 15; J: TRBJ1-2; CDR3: ASASPGTGGFQNGYT
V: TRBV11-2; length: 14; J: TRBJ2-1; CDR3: ASSPEAGRARNEQF
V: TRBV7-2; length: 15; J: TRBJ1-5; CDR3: ASSPRGGGSGNQPQH
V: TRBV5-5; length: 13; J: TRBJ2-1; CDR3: ASSAEGHVYNEQF
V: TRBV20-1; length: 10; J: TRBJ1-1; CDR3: SARVGDTEAF
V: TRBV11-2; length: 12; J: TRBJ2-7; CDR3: ASSTGARTYEQY
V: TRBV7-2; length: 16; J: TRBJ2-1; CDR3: ASSLSYGESGRVFEQF
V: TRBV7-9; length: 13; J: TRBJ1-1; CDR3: ASGLVPGGFTEAF
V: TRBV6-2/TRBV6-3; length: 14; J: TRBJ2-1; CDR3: ASTPVGDASYNEQF
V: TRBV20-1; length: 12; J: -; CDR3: SAGRQGVSYEQY
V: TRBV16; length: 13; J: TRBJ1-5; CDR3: ASSQSAWGNQPQH
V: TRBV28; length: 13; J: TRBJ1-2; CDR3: ASSPQPGREYGYT
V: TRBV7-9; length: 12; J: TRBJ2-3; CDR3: ASSWEGGTDTQY
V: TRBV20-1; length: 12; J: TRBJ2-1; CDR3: SASSPRGVNEQF
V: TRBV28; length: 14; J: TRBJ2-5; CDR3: ASSSSKGQGIETQY
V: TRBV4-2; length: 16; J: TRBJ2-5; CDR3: ASSQDKGTFSGGETQY
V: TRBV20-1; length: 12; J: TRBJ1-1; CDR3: SARRPGTEYEAF
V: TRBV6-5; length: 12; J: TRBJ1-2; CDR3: ASSTSRGRAGYT
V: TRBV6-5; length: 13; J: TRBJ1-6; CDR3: ASSSRQTYNSPLH
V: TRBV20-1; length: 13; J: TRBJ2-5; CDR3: SARDSFRVLETQY
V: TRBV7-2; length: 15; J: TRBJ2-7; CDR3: ASSLAPGGTAAYEQY
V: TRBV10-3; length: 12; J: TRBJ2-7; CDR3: ARAGQGVTYEQY
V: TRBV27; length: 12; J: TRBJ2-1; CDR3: ASSRLAPYNEQF
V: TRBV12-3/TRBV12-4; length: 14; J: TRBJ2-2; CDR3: ASSGRGPSNTGELF
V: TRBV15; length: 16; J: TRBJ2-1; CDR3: ATSRVARTSGRAGEQF
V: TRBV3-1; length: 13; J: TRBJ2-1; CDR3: ASSVGTGGWNEQF
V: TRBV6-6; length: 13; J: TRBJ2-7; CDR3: ASSAPGTGAYEQY
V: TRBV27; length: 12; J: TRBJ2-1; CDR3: ASGAREGNNEQF
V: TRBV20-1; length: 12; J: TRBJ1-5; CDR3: SARQGIGSQPQH
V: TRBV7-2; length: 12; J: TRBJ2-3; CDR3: ASTGAGPSHTQY
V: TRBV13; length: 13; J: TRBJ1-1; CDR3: ASSSERGLNTEAF
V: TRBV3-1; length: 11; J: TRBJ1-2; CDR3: ASSPAGQGTDT
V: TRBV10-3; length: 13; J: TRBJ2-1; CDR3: AISERLAGGSEQF
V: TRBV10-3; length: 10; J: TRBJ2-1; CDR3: AISGQRNEQF
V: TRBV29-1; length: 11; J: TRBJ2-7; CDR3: SVVSGVGDEQY
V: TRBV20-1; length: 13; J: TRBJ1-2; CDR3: SARDWSLSNYGYT
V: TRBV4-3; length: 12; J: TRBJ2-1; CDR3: ASSQDPAPNEQF
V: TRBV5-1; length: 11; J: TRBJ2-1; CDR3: ASSLEVRELWF
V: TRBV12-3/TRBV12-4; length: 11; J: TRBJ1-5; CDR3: ASTPILGGPQH
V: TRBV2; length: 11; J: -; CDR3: ASSQGPRETQY
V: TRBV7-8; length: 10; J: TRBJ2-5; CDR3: ASSTLGNEQY
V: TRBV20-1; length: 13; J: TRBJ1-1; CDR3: SVTQTGRQDTEAF
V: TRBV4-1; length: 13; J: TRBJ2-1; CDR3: ASSQVGGSYNERY